One sample yielded the 7 T cell receptor beta chains listed below, sequenced in a study of blood T cell repertoires in COVID-19. Produced via immunoSEQ multiplex PCR; TCRdb's table is partial and in-frame only. Here the sample spans around 80,000 clones, about four fifths being singletons. The sequenced sample consisted of peripheral blood. The receptors stem from a man at least 80 years old with acute or convalescent COVID-19.

The chain employs TRBV18 and TRBJ1-1, with D uncertain. This CDR3 comprises 13 residues. Germline V lookup: CDR1 KGHSH, CDR2 LQKENI. The V end was cut by 1 base, the J end by 1 base, with 4 bases between. The CDR3 here is CASSPLQNTEAFF. In DNA, the CDR3 is TGTGCCAGCTCACCACTTCAGAACACTGAAGCTTTCTTT.

The V gene is TRBV6-6, the J gene TRBJ2-7; 9 bases agree with TRBD1. Trimming took 6 bases from V and 4 from J; bases not matched to a gene: 13. Germline loops: CDR1 MNHNY, CDR2 SVGAGI (reference sequence). This CDR3 is 16 amino acids long. For the CDR3, the DNA is TGTGCCAGCAGCCCCCTACCGGGACAGGGCACATACGAGCAGTACTTC. It translates to CASSPLPGQGTYEQYF.

The V call is TRBV7-9, the J call TRBJ2-5; D call uncertain. The CDR3 extends over 15 amino acids. Trimming stripped 1 base from V and 2 bases from J, with 11 bases between. Germline V gene sequence: CDR1 SEHNR, CDR2 FQNEAQ (reference sequence). CDR3: CASSLVRGEQETQYF. CDR3 nucleotide sequence: TGTGCCAGCAGCTTAGTACGAGGTGAACAAGAGACCCAGTACTTC.

The chain recombines TRBV7-3 with TRBJ1-3; TRBD1 is a possible D gene (5 bases). Trimming pared 2 bases from V and 2 bases from J, leaving 10 bases between. CDR3 size: 15 residues. The germline V gene has CDR1 SGHTA and CDR2 FQGTGA. This chain's CDR3 is CASSLSAGAGNTIYF. CDR3 bases: TGTGCCAGCAGCTTATCGGCGGGGGCTGGAAACACCATATATTTT.

The chain couples TRBV19 to TRBJ1-2, with 8 bases that match TRBD1. The CDR3 is 13 residues long. The V gene end was trimmed by 5 bases and the J gene end by 4 bases; junction bases not matched to a gene: 3. Looked up from germline, CDR1 is LNHDA and CDR2 is SQIVND (reference sequence). The chain's CDR3 is CASSLGQGYGYTF. CDR3 in DNA: TGTGCCAGTAGTCTAGGACAGGGCTATGGCTACACCTTC.

The gene calls are TRBV4-2 and TRBJ1-2; D is possibly TRBD1 (6 bases). The length of the CDR3 is 13 residues. V was cut by 5 bases and J by 5 bases, with 12 bases left in between. The germline gives CDR1 LGHNA, CDR2 YNFKEQ. The CDR3 DNA reads as TGTGCCAGCAGCTCCGGGACACCATATGGCTACACCTTC. Translation: CASSSGTPYGYTF.

This chain uses TRBV6-5 with TRBJ2-7; D may be TRBD1 (6 bases). The CDR3 contains 13 residues. In germline, CDR1 is MNHEY, CDR2 SVGAGI. V shed 7 bases and J shed 3 bases, with 13 bases lying between them. DNA for the CDR3: TGTGCCAGCATCCTCAGGGGCTTCTACGAGCAGTACTTC. Translated, it gives CASILRGFYEQYF.